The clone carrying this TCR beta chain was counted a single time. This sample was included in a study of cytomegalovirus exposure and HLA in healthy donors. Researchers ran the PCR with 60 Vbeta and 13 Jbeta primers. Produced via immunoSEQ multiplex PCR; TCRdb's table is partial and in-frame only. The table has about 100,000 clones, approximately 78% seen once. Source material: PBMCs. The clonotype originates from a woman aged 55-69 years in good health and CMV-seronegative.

In DNA, the CDR3 is TGTGCCAGCAGCGGAAGACAGGGGGCCTCCTACGAGCAGTACTTC. This codes for CASSGRQGASYEQYF. J is TRBJ2-7 and V is TRBV5-4; 10 positions match TRBD1. Trimming removed 4 bases from V and 0 bases from J; junction bases left unmatched: 4. The CDR3 has 15 amino acids. CDR1 is SGHNT, CDR2 YYREEE, per germline (reference sequence).